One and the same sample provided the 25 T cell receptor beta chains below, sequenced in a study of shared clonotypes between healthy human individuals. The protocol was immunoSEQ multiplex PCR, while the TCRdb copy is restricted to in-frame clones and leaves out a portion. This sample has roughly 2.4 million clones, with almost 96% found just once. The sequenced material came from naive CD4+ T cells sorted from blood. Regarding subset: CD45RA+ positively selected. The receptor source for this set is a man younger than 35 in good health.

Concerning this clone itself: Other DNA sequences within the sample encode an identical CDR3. Here the CDR3 reads CASSLEGGRNQPQHF. The CDR3 nucleotides are TGTGCCAGCAGCTTAGAGGGGGGGCGGAATCAGCCCCAGCATTTT. The chain has TRBV11-2 and TRBJ1-5; D possibly corresponds to TRBD1 (6 bases). The CDR3 has 15 residues. Trimming took 0 bases from V and 4 from J, leaving 10 bases between them. CDR1 and CDR2 from the germline V gene are SGHAT and FQNNGV.

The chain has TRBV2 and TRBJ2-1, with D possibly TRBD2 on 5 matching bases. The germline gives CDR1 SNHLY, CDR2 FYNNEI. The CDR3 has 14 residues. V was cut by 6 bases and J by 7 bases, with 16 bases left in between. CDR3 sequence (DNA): TGTGCCAGCAGGGGGTCCTCATGGGAGAATGAGCAGTTCTTC. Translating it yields CASRGSSWENEQFF.

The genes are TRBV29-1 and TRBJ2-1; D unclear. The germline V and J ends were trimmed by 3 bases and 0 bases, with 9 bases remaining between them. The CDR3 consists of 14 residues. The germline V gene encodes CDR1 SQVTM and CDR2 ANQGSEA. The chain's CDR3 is CSVEGSSSYNEQFF. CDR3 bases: TGCAGCGTTGAGGGCTCGAGCTCCTACAATGAGCAGTTCTTC.

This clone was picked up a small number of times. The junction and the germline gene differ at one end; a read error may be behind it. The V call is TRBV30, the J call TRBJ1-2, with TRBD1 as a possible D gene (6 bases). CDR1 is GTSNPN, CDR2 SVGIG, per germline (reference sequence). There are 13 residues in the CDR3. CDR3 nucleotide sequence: TGTGCCTGGAGGGAGGGAGTGTCAGGGACATCGGCTTTC. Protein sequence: CAWREGVSGTSAF.

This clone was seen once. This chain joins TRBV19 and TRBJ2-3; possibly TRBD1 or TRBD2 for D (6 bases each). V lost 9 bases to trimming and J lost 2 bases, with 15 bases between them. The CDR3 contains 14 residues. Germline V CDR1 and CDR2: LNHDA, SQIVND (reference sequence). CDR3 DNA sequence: TGTGCCAGCAAGAGGGGGGACGACACAGATACGCAGTATTTT. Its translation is CASKRGDDTDTQYF.

CDR3 in amino acids: CASSLALTGGHEQYF. The CDR3 bases are TGTGCCAGCAGCTTAGCCTTGACAGGGGGCCACGAGCAGTACTTC. This rearrangement joins TRBV7-6 to TRBJ2-7; 10 bases are a match to TRBD1. V lost 0 bases to trimming and J lost 5 bases; unmatched junction nucleotides: 4. The CDR3 consists of 15 residues. Germline V gives CDR1 SGHVS, CDR2 FNYEAQ.

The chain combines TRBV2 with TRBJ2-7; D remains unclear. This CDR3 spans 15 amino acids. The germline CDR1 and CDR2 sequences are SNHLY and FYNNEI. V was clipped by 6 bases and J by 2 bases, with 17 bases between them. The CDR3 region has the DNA TGTGCCAGCAGCGGTGGCAGAGAGGCCCCCTACGAGCAGTACTTC. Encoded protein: CASSGGREAPYEQYF.

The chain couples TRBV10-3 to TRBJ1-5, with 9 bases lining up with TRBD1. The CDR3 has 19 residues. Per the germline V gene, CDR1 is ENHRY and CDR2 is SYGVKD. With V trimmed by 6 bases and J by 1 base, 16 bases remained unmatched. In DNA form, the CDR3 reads TGTGCCATCAGGGATCCCGGGACAGGGAGGGATAGGAGCAATCAGCCCCAGCATTTT. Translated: CAIRDPGTGRDRSNQPQHF.

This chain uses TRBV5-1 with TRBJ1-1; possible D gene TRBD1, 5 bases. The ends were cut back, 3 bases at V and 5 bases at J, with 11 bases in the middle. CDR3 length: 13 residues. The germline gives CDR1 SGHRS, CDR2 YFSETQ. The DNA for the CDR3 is TGCGCCAGCAGCTCCCAGAGGGGAACTGAAGCTTTCTTT. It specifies CASSSQRGTEAFF.

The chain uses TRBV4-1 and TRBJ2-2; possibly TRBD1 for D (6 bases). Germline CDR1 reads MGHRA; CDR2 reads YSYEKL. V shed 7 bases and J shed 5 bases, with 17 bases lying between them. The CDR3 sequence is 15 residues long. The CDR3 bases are TGCGCCAGCAACAACTTGGGGGCTTTAACCGGGGAGCTGTTTTTT. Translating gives CASNNLGALTGELFF.

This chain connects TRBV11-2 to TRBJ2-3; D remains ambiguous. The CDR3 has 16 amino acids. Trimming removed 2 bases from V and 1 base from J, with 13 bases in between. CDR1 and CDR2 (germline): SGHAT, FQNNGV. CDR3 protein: CASSLFPFGGTDTQYF. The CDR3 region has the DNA TGTGCCAGCAGCTTATTTCCATTCGGCGGCACAGATACGCAGTATTTT.

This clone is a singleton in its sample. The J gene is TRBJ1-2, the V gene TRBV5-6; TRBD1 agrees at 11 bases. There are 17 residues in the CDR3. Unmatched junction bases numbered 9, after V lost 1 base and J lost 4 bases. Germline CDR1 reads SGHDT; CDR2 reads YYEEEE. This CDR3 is CASSLPGGGQGAYGYTF. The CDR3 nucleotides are TGTGCCAGCAGCTTGCCCGGCGGAGGACAGGGGGCCTATGGCTACACCTTC.

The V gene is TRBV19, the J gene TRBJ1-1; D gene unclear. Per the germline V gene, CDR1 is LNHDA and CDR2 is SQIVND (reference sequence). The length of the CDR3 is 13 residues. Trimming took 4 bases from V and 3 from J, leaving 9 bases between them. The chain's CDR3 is CASSRHFDTEAFF. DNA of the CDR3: TGTGCCAGTAGTAGGCACTTCGACACTGAAGCTTTCTTT.

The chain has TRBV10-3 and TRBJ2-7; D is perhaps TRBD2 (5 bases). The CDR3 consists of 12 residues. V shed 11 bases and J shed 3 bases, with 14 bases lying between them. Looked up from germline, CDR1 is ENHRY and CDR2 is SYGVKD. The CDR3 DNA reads TGTGCCGCCGGGCGGGCCTTCTACGAGCAGTACTTC. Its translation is CAAGRAFYEQYF.

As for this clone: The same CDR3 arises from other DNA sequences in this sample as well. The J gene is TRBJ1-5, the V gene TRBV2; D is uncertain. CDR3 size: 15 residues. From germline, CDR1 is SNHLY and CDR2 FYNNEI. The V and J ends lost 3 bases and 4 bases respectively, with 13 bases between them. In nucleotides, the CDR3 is TGTGCCAGCAGTGAGGCCCTCACGGGGAATCAGCCCCAGCATTTT. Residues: CASSEALTGNQPQHF.

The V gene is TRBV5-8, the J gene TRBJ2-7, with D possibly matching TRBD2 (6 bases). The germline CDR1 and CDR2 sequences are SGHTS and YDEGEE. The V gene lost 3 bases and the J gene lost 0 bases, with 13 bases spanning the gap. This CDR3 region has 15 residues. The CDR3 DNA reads TGTGCCAGCAGCTGGGCGGGACGCGGCTCCTACGAGCAGTACTTC. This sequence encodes CASSWAGRGSYEQYF.

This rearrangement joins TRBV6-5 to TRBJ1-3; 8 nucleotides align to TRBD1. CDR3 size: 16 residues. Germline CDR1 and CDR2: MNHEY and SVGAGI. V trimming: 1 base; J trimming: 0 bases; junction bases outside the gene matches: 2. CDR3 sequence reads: CASSYWTGNSGNTIYF. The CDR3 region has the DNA TGTGCCAGCAGTTACTGGACAGGGAACTCTGGAAACACCATATATTTT.

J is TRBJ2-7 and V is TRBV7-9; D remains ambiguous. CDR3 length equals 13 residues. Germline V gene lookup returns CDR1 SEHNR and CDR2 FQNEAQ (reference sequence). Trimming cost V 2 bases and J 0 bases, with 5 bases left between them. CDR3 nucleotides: TGTGCCAGCAGCTTATTCCTCTCCTACGAGCAGTACTTC. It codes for CASSLFLSYEQYF.

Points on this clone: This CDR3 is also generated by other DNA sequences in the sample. For the CDR3, the DNA is TGTGCCAGCAGCTTAGACGCGGGAAGCTCCTACGAGCAGTACTTC. It specifies CASSLDAGSSYEQYF. The V call is TRBV7-2, the J call TRBJ2-7; tentatively, D is TRBD2 (6 bases). The CDR3 has 15 residues. V lost 1 base and J 0 bases, leaving 10 bases between the germline ends. Germline V gene data show CDR1 as SGHTA and CDR2 as FQGNSA.

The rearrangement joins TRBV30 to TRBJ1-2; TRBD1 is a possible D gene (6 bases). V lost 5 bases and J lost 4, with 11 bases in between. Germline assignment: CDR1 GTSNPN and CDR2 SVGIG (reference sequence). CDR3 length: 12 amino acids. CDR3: CAWGRGPYGYTF. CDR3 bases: TGTGCCTGGGGCCGGGGGCCCTATGGCTACACCTTC.

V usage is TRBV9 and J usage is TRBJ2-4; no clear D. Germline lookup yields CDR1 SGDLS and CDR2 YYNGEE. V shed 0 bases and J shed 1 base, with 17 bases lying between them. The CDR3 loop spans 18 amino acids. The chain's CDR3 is CASSVVESNPRAKNIQYF. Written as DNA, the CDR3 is TGTGCCAGCAGCGTAGTCGAGTCAAACCCCAGGGCCAAAAACATTCAGTACTTC.

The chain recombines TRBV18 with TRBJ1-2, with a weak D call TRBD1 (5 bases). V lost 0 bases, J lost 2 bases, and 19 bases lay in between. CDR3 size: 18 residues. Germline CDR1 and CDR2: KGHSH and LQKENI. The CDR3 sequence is CASSPPGVYSMGNYGYTF. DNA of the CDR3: TGTGCCAGCTCACCACCGGGGGTATACTCAATGGGAAACTATGGCTACACCTTC.

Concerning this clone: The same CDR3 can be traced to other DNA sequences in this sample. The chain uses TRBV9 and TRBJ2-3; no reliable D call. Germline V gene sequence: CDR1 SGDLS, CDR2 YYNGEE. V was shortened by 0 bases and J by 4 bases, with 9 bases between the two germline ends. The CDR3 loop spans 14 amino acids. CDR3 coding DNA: TGTGCCAGCAGCGTAGCGGGCCGGGCAGATACGCAGTATTTT. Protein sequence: CASSVAGRADTQYF.

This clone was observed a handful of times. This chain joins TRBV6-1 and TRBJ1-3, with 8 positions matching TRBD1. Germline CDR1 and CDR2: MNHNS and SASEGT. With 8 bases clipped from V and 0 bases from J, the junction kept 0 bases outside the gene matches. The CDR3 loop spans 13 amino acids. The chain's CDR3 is CASGQGSGNTIYF. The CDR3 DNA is TGTGCCAGCGGACAGGGCTCTGGAAACACCATATATTTT.

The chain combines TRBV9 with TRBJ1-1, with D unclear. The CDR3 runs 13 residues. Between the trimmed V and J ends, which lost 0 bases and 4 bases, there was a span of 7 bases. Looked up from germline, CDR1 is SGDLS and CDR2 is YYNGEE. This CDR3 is CASSVGTITEAFF. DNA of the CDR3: TGTGCCAGCAGCGTAGGGACGATCACTGAAGCTTTCTTT. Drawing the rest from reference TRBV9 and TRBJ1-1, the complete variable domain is DSGVTQTPKHLITATGQRVTLRCSPRSGDLSVYWYQQSLDQGLQFLIQYYNGEERAKGNILERFSAQQFPDLHSELNLSSLELGDSALYFCASSVGTITEAFFGQGTRLTVV.